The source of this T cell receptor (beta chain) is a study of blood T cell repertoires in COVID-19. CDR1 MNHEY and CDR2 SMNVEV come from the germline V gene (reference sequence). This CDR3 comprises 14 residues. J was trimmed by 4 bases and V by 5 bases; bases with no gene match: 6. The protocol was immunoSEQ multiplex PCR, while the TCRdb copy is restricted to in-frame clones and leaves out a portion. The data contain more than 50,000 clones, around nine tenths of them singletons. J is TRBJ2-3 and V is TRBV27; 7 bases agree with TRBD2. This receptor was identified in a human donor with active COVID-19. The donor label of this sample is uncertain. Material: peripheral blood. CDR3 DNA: TGTGCCAGCAGTCCACGCCGGGAGGCAGATACGCAGTATTTT. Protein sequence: CASSPRREADTQYF.